This is a list of T cell receptor beta chains from one sample in a study of shared clonotypes between healthy human individuals. Assay: immunoSEQ multiplex PCR; the TCRdb copy retains only in-frame clones and omits some. Found here are about 2 million clones, roughly 94% of them singletons; the top ten hold roughly 0.13%. Sample: naive CD4+ T cells sorted from blood. These receptors all come from a young man in good health. The CDR3 runs from the conserved cysteine through the conserved F or W. Fields, in order: D gene, J gene, clone size, V gene, CDR3 protein, CDR3 DNA. A D gene is named only where the DNA matches it firmly. Size values are once, few and many counts, or a class for expanded clones, and some rows have none.

d_gene: .
j_gene: TRBJ2-7
abundance: .
v_gene: TRBV11-2
CDR3aa: CASSQGTRGYEQYF
CDR3nt: TGTGCCAGCAGCCAAGGGACACGGGGTTACGAGCAGTACTTC

d_gene: TRBD1
j_gene: TRBJ2-1
abundance: .
v_gene: TRBV9
CDR3aa: CASSVAGQGHYNEQFF
CDR3nt: TGTGCCAGCAGCGTAGCGGGACAGGGACACTACAATGAGCAGTTCTTC

d_gene: .
j_gene: TRBJ1-4
abundance: once
v_gene: TRBV28
CDR3aa: CASSFYQGLATNEKLFF
CDR3nt: TGTGCCAGCAGTTTTTATCAGGGGCTGGCAACTAATGAAAAACTGTTTTTT

d_gene: .
j_gene: TRBJ2-1
abundance: .
v_gene: TRBV5-1
CDR3aa: CASSLAEGRTVSYNEQFF
CDR3nt: TGCGCCAGCAGCTTGGCCGAGGGACGAACCGTCTCCTACAATGAGCAGTTCTTC

d_gene: TRBD1
j_gene: TRBJ1-6
abundance: .
v_gene: TRBV10-2
CDR3aa: CASSEGQGRSPLHF
CDR3nt: TGCGCCAGCAGTGAGGGACAGGGAAGGTCACCCCTCCACTTT

d_gene: .
j_gene: TRBJ2-3
abundance: .
v_gene: TRBV18
CDR3aa: CASSPSGGYTDTQYF
CDR3nt: TGTGCCAGCTCACCTAGCGGAGGTTACACAGATACGCAGTATTTT

d_gene: .
j_gene: TRBJ1-2
abundance: .
v_gene: TRBV5-1
CDR3aa: CASSLAQPYGYTF
CDR3nt: TGCGCCAGCAGCTTGGCTCAGCCCTATGGCTACACCTTC

d_gene: .
j_gene: TRBJ1-1
abundance: .
v_gene: TRBV27
CDR3aa: CASSLRQVNTETFF
CDR3nt: TGTGCCAGCAGTCTTAGACAGGTTAACACTGAAACTTTCTTT

d_gene: .
j_gene: TRBJ1-4
abundance: .
v_gene: TRBV30
CDR3aa: CAWSGTANEKLFF
CDR3nt: TGTGCCTGGAGCGGGACTGCTAATGAAAAACTGTTTTTT

d_gene: TRBD2
j_gene: TRBJ2-3
abundance: .
v_gene: TRBV12-5
CDR3aa: CASALAGGSDTQYF
CDR3nt: TGTGCTAGTGCACTAGCGGGAGGATCAGATACGCAGTATTTT

d_gene: .
j_gene: TRBJ2-3
abundance: .
v_gene: TRBV6-1
CDR3aa: CASSSPISTDTQYF
CDR3nt: TGTGCCAGCAGCTCTCCGATCAGCACAGATACGCAGTATTTT

d_gene: TRBD2
j_gene: TRBJ2-7
abundance: .
v_gene: TRBV29-1
CDR3aa: CSVRTSGAYEQYF
CDR3nt: TGCAGCGTCCGGACTAGCGGGGCCTACGAGCAGTACTTC

d_gene: .
j_gene: TRBJ2-7
abundance: once
v_gene: TRBV2
CDR3aa: CASSEVIPYEQYF
CDR3nt: TGTGCCAGCAGTGAAGTGATCCCCTACGAGCAGTACTTC

d_gene: .
j_gene: TRBJ1-6
abundance: .
v_gene: TRBV7-9
CDR3aa: CASSLQASYNSPLHF
CDR3nt: TGTGCCAGCAGCTTACAGGCCTCCTATAATTCACCCCTCCACTTT

d_gene: .
j_gene: TRBJ1-4
abundance: once
v_gene: TRBV21-1
CDR3aa: CASSKARQGARSGEKLFF
CDR3nt: TGTGCCAGCAGCAAAGCGCGGCAGGGGGCGAGGTCTGGGGAAAAACTGTTTTTT

d_gene: .
j_gene: TRBJ2-7
abundance: .
v_gene: TRBV11-2
CDR3aa: CASSPNFYEQYF
CDR3nt: TGTGCCAGCAGCCCTAATTTCTACGAGCAGTACTTC

d_gene: .
j_gene: TRBJ2-1
abundance: .
v_gene: TRBV11-2
CDR3aa: CASSLDGQSYNEQFF
CDR3nt: TGTGCCAGCAGCTTAGATGGTCAGTCTTACAATGAGCAGTTCTTC

d_gene: TRBD1
j_gene: TRBJ1-4
abundance: .
v_gene: TRBV9
CDR3aa: CASSPRDGGRTGFNEKLFF
CDR3nt: TGTGCCAGCAGCCCCCGTGACGGAGGGAGGACAGGTTTTAATGAAAAACTGTTTTTT

d_gene: TRBD2
j_gene: TRBJ2-1
abundance: few
v_gene: TRBV5-1
CDR3aa: CASSMTSGGVSYNEQFF
CDR3nt: TGCGCCAGCAGCATGACTAGCGGGGGAGTATCCTACAATGAGCAGTTCTTC

d_gene: .
j_gene: TRBJ1-3
abundance: .
v_gene: TRBV28
CDR3aa: CASSQKGITIYF
CDR3nt: TGTGCCAGCAGCCAGAAAGGGATCACCATATATTTT

d_gene: TRBD2
j_gene: TRBJ2-2
abundance: .
v_gene: TRBV6-6
CDR3aa: CASSRGLAGTGELFF
CDR3nt: TGTGCCAGCAGCCGAGGACTAGCGGGGACCGGGGAGCTGTTTTTT

d_gene: .
j_gene: TRBJ2-1
abundance: .
v_gene: TRBV11-2
CDR3aa: CASSLDNEQFF
CDR3nt: TGTGCCAGCAGCTTAGATAATGAGCAGTTCTTC

d_gene: .
j_gene: TRBJ1-3
abundance: .
v_gene: TRBV30
CDR3aa: CAWTGKENTIYF
CDR3nt: TGTGCCTGGACCGGGAAGGAAAACACCATATATTTT

d_gene: TRBD1
j_gene: TRBJ2-7
abundance: .
v_gene: TRBV10-3
CDR3aa: CAVTGTGHPYEQYF
CDR3nt: TGTGCCGTCACCGGGACAGGACACCCCTACGAGCAGTACTTC

d_gene: .
j_gene: TRBJ2-1
abundance: .
v_gene: TRBV2
CDR3aa: CASSSGLITYNEQFF
CDR3nt: TGTGCCAGCAGTTCAGGACTGATCACCTACAATGAGCAGTTCTTC

d_gene: .
j_gene: TRBJ1-6
abundance: .
v_gene: TRBV19
CDR3aa: CASSIQTGMDSPLHF
CDR3nt: TGTGCCAGTAGTATACAGACAGGAATGGATTCACCCCTCCACTTT

d_gene: .
j_gene: TRBJ2-7
abundance: once
v_gene: TRBV21-1
CDR3aa: CASSKGVLRDEQYF
CDR3nt: TGTGCCAGCAGCAAAGGGGTCCTTCGCGACGAGCAGTACTTC

d_gene: .
j_gene: TRBJ2-1
abundance: .
v_gene: TRBV25-1
CDR3aa: CASSAGELDEQFF
CDR3nt: TGTGCCAGCAGTGCGGGGGAGTTAGATGAGCAGTTCTTC

d_gene: .
j_gene: TRBJ2-1
abundance: .
v_gene: TRBV10-3
CDR3aa: CAISERAGAGNEQFF
CDR3nt: TGTGCCATCAGTGAAAGAGCGGGCGCGGGGAATGAGCAGTTCTTC

d_gene: .
j_gene: TRBJ2-1
abundance: .
v_gene: TRBV2
CDR3aa: CASSQTLNEQFF
CDR3nt: TGTGCCAGCAGTCAGACCCTAAATGAGCAGTTCTTC

d_gene: .
j_gene: TRBJ2-1
abundance: .
v_gene: TRBV7-8
CDR3aa: CASSLAGAASPFYNEQFF
CDR3nt: TGTGCCAGCAGCTTAGCGGGTGCAGCATCCCCCTTCTACAATGAGCAGTTCTTC

d_gene: .
j_gene: TRBJ2-5
abundance: once
v_gene: TRBV7-2
CDR3aa: CASSSQGGTPETQYF
CDR3nt: TGTGCCAGCAGCTCCCAGGGCGGGACCCCAGAGACCCAGTACTTC

d_gene: .
j_gene: TRBJ1-2
abundance: .
v_gene: TRBV9
CDR3aa: CASSAGLSYGYTF
CDR3nt: TGTGCCAGCAGCGCCGGCCTCAGCTATGGCTACACCTTC

d_gene: TRBD1
j_gene: TRBJ1-5
abundance: .
v_gene: TRBV5-1
CDR3aa: CASSFGDRDNQPQHF
CDR3nt: TGCGCCAGCAGCTTTGGGGACAGGGACAATCAGCCCCAGCATTTT

d_gene: .
j_gene: TRBJ2-1
abundance: .
v_gene: TRBV5-4
CDR3aa: CASSLIRQVGNEQFF
CDR3nt: TGTGCCAGCAGCTTGATCCGTCAGGTAGGCAATGAGCAGTTCTTC

d_gene: .
j_gene: TRBJ2-7
abundance: .
v_gene: TRBV30
CDR3aa: CASTGQHYEQYF
CDR3nt: TGTGCCTCCACGGGGCAGCACTACGAGCAGTACTTC

d_gene: .
j_gene: TRBJ1-2
abundance: .
v_gene: TRBV9
CDR3aa: CASSVGGDPYGYTF
CDR3nt: TGTGCCAGCAGCGTAGGGGGTGACCCCTATGGCTACACCTTC

d_gene: TRBD1
j_gene: TRBJ2-7
abundance: once
v_gene: TRBV7-2
CDR3aa: CASSFSGTGSYEQYF
CDR3nt: TGTGCCAGCAGCTTCTCCGGGACAGGTTCCTACGAGCAGTACTTC

d_gene: TRBD1
j_gene: TRBJ2-7
abundance: .
v_gene: TRBV4-2
CDR3aa: CASSPPGQIYEQYF
CDR3nt: TGTGCCAGCAGCCCTCCGGGACAGATCTACGAGCAGTACTTC

d_gene: .
j_gene: TRBJ1-4
abundance: once
v_gene: TRBV6-6
CDR3aa: CASSRRSENEKLFF
CDR3nt: TGTGCCAGCAGTCGACGGTCCGAAAATGAAAAACTGTTTTTT

d_gene: TRBD2
j_gene: TRBJ2-1
abundance: .
v_gene: TRBV7-9
CDR3aa: CASSFLAGAKSNEQFF
CDR3nt: TGTGCCAGCAGCTTCCTAGCGGGAGCAAAAAGCAATGAGCAGTTCTTC

d_gene: .
j_gene: TRBJ2-1
abundance: .
v_gene: TRBV9
CDR3aa: CASSVSGTGSYNEQFF
CDR3nt: TGTGCCAGCAGCGTGTCCGGGACTGGTTCCTACAATGAGCAGTTCTTC

d_gene: .
j_gene: TRBJ2-5
abundance: .
v_gene: TRBV5-1
CDR3aa: CASSLGRLETQYF
CDR3nt: TGCGCCAGCAGCTTGGGAAGGTTGGAGACCCAGTACTTC

d_gene: .
j_gene: TRBJ2-7
abundance: .
v_gene: TRBV29-1
CDR3aa: CSVSRDREQYF
CDR3nt: TGCAGCGTTTCCAGGGACCGAGAGCAGTACTTC